Included here is one T cell receptor beta chain sequence, with context. J was trimmed by 4 bases and V by 3 bases; bases with no gene match: 4. Germline-derived CDR1 and CDR2 are KGHDR and SFDVKD. The CDR3 contains 15 residues. The source of the sample is a study of blood T cell repertoires in COVID-19. Original analysis: The authors estimated nucleated cell counts from reference gene primer amplification. Libraries were prepared by immunoSEQ multiplex PCR; TCRdb keeps only in-frame clonotypes and omits some of them. The DNA was the basis for D and trimming; V, J and clone size are from that table. The sample carries fewer than 250,000 clones, about nine tenths recorded once.

This TCR was sampled from a man aged 25-45 years in a cohort exposed to, infected with or recovered from COVID-19 (not recorded which). The chain carries TRBV24-1 and TRBJ2-2, with 7 bases that match TRBD1. Sample: PBMCs or T cells enriched from blood (not recorded which). The CDR3 sequence: CATSDRTGPTGELFF. CDR3 sequence (DNA): TGTGCCACCAGTGATCGGACAGGTCCCACCGGGGAGCTGTTTTTT.